The clone carrying this TCR beta chain was seen ten or more times. The antigen is undetermined. This specimen belongs to a study of CD8+ T cells in alopecia areata. General study results and limits: Patients displayed less clarity in TCR sharing than mice, a finding possibly related to HLA.

Reverse transcription of extracted RNA yielded cDNA, which provided the sequencing template. Sequencing used immunoSEQ multiplex PCR; TCRdb keeps in-frame clones, though not all of them. The sample yields fewer than 200,000 clones, 58% seen once. The length of the CDR3 is 15 residues. Trimming took off 7 bases at V and 7 bases at J, with 17 bases between the two ends. CDR1 is MNHEY, CDR2 SVGAGI, per germline. Regarding treatment: oral pan-JAK inhibitor, 5-10 mg twice daily. Source: CD8+ T cells sorted from blood, taken at week 24, from a patient treated with tofacitinib. The rearrangement joins TRBV6-5 to TRBJ1-6; TRBD1 might be the D (6 bases). The sequence was collected from a human donor with alopecia areata. The CDR3 region is CASTLSEGTNSPLHF. CDR3 DNA sequence: TGTGCCAGCACCCTTTCGGAGGGGACAAATTCACCCCTCCACTTT.